This TCR beta chain came from a study of vaccination and CD4 T cells after COVID-19. As for the study in general: Collection of post-vaccine samples followed dose two by a median roughly 72 days, spanning a range of 14 to 241.

Germline V gene data show CDR1 as SGHNT and CDR2 as YYREEE (reference sequence). The CDR3 contains 14 residues. Trimming stripped 3 bases from V and 8 bases from J, with 12 bases between. About this clonotype itself: What it recognizes is unknown.

With the Oncomine TCR Beta short-read assay, DNA from cultured CD4+ T cells was sequenced. From cultured CD4+ T cells, genomic DNA was extracted. MiXCR, applied by TCRdb to the PCR reads, yields one record per CDR3 protein. The profile shows thousands of distinct CDR3 sequences, 68% of them singletons. The treatment denotes: roughly ten-day PBMC culture with coronavirus spike peptide pools or control peptides (ViraFEST assay). The receptor's source is a human donor who had recovered from COVID-19. This chain uses TRBV5-4 with TRBJ1-6; D may be TRBD1 (6 bases). The specimen was CD4+ T cells from blood, cultured in vitro, collected before SARS-CoV-2 vaccination. The CDR3 protein is CASSSGGEDSPLHF. CDR3 in DNA: TGTGCCAGCAGCTCTGGGGGCGAAGATTCACCCCTCCACTTT. Drawing the rest from reference TRBV5-4 and TRBJ1-6, the complete variable domain is ETGVTQSPTHLIKTRGQQVTLRCSSQSGHNTVSWYQQALGQGPQFIFQYYREEENGRGNFPPRFSGLQFPNYSSELNVNALELDDSALYLCASSSGGEDSPLHFGNGTRLTVT.